Here is one T cell receptor beta chain with its context. Its antigen has not been determined. No clone much larger than this one lies a single base away; base qualities are absent. The method behind the library was the immunoSEQ multiplex PCR assay. On the study's bioinformatics: To diagnose cytomegalovirus status from the catalog of TCR beta chain sequences, a statistical classification framework was built. Imported from immuneACCESS, the table was reduced by TCRdb to in-frame sequences with V and J called. These copies leave out some clones; in studies compared against another copy, an unresolved V gene accounts for under half, and the cause of the remainder is not known. V and J calls and clone size are as listed in that table; D and trimming were resolved from the DNA. A total of nearly 80,000 clones appear in this sample, approximately 93% of them only once. Clones ranked in the top ten supply approximately 4% of the sample.

The data are from a study of cytomegalovirus exposure and HLA in healthy donors (dated by TCRdb to about 2017). Background on the whole study: The 550 to 750 repertoires of the first cohort and the 120 validation repertoires were produced on the same platform, according to a later analysis. The study was designed to test whether signatures of past pathogen exposure could be identified by cataloging public T cell receptors. Along with the roughly 670-subject first cohort, a separate validation cohort of some 130 different subjects was used. To predict cytomegalovirus infection status, the study combined high-throughput TCR immunosequencing, statistical association of individual TCRs with disease status, and machine learning. Broad study findings and their caveats: Cytomegalovirus status was reported to be diagnosed by the classifier with high specificity and sensitivity in both the original and validation cohorts. Across donors, most TCR sequences were observed very rarely, whereas some public TCRs were present in many individuals. The study listed approximately 160 TCR beta chains as associated with cytomegalovirus. A few of the identified cytomegalovirus-associated TCR beta chains were confirmed in vitro to be specific for cytomegalovirus antigens. Subsequent analysis determined that TCRs grouped into clusters in the first cohort also showed a tendency toward co-occurrence across the roughly 110 validation repertoires, and 94% of cluster scores exceeded 0. The validation cohort had no HLA typing available for a later analysis, so co-occurrence within that cohort was assessed over all 120 or so repertoires. The authors suggested that the approach could potentially be extended to other disease states and immunological phenotypes.

The donors were included in the validation cohort of over a hundred subjects, a group kept apart from the roughly 680-subject first cohort. The origin of this receptor is a woman aged 25 to 39 in good health and CMV-seronegative. Sequencing was done on a sample of PBMCs.

At the DNA level, the sequence is TGTGCCAGCAGCCTCGCACCACTAAATGAAAAACTGTTTTTT. It translates as CASSLAPLNEKLFF. Recombination linked TRBV7-8 to TRBJ1-4, with the D gene not clear enough to name. Via the germline V gene, CDR1 is SGHVS and CDR2 FQNEAQ. V gives up 5 bases and J gives up 5 bases, and the segment between their germline ends measures 12 bases. There are 14 amino acids in the CDR3, from cysteine to phenylalanine inclusive. Only CDR3 DNA is held: 42 bases, read in frame from base 1.